The 20 T cell receptor beta chains listed next were all sequenced from one sample in a study of blood T cell repertoires in COVID-19. Repertoires were generated with immunoSEQ multiplex PCR, while TCRdb's copy carries only in-frame clones and drops some. The table has about 160,000 clones, roughly 77% seen once; the top ten hold about a tenth. The sequencing sample was made of peripheral blood. These receptors all come from a human donor in a cohort sampled during active COVID-19.

V and J are TRBV7-2 and TRBJ1-5, with TRBD1 matching over 10 bases. The V gene end was trimmed by 7 bases and the J gene end by 4 bases; junction bases not matched to a gene: 13. Germline CDR1 SGHTA, CDR2 FQGNSA. CDR3 length equals 17 residues. The CDR3 spells CASTPISGTGANQPQHF. The CDR3 DNA follows: TGTGCCAGCACCCCTATCTCCGGGACAGGGGCAAATCAGCCCCAGCATTTT.

The chain combines TRBV6-5 with TRBJ2-2; 8 nucleotides match TRBD2. This CDR3 is 15 amino acids long. The germline V gene has CDR1 MNHEY and CDR2 SVGAGI. V lost 7 bases, J lost 5 bases, and 9 bases stayed unmatched. Here the CDR3 DNA reads TGTGCCAGCACGGGGGGGCGAAGGAGAACCGGGGAGCTGTTTTTT. Encoded protein: CASTGGRRRTGELFF.

Notes on this clone: The junction differs from germline at one of its ends, possibly a read error. The chain employs TRBV6-2 or TRBV6-3 and TRBJ1-2; D ambiguous. This CDR3 spans 13 amino acids. Germline CDR1 and CDR2: MNHEY and SVGEGT. The CDR3 loop is CASSYRRRQGAAF. The CDR3 DNA reads TGTGCCAGCAGTTACCGGAGGCGACAAGGCGCTGCCTTC.

V is TRBV7-9 and J is TRBJ2-7; no clear D. V lost 5 bases and J lost 7, with 9 bases in between. The germline gives CDR1 SEHNR, CDR2 FQNEAQ (reference sequence). The CDR3 is 11 amino acids. As DNA, the CDR3 is TGTGCCAGCAGCCCGACAACGGAGCAGTACTTC. It encodes CASSPTTEQYF.

This clone was recorded at least ten times. The CDR3, as DNA: TGTGCCAGCAGCTTAGACGGGGGGCGTCAGCCCCAGCATTTT. The encoded protein is CASSLDGGRQPQHF. The chain combines TRBV11-2 with TRBJ1-5, with D possibly matching TRBD1 (6 bases). V was pared by 0 bases and J by 6 bases, with 9 bases between. There are 14 residues in the CDR3. Germline CDR1 reads SGHAT; CDR2 reads FQNNGV.

The J gene is TRBJ2-3, the V gene TRBV7-9, with a possible D match to TRBD1 (5 bases). In germline, CDR1 is SEHNR, CDR2 FQNEAQ (reference sequence). Trimming removed 3 bases from V and 5 bases from J, with 15 bases in between. CDR3 length: 15 amino acids. CDR3 in amino acids: CASSFHLQALDTQYF. The DNA of the CDR3 is TGTGCCAGCAGCTTCCACCTACAGGCCCTAGATACGCAGTATTTT.

V and J are TRBV5-1 and TRBJ1-1; TRBD1 aligns across 7 bases. V lost 4 bases, J lost 4 bases, and 7 bases stayed unmatched. Looked up from germline, CDR1 is SGHRS and CDR2 is YFSETQ. The CDR3 spans 14 residues. Written as DNA, the CDR3 is TGCGCCAGCAGCGGGGACAGCTTATCCACTGAAGCTTTCTTT. Protein product: CASSGDSLSTEAFF.

This chain uses TRBV3-1 (or the pseudogene TRBV3-2) with TRBJ2-1, with 8 bases aligning to TRBD2. The CDR3 covers 17 residues. The germline CDR1 and CDR2 sequences are LGHDT and YNNKEL (reference sequence). J was trimmed by 0 bases and V by 6 bases; bases with no gene match: 10. CDR3 sequence: CASRTTGAGDSYNEQFF. The CDR3 DNA reads TGTGCCAGCAGAACCACTGGAGCGGGGGACTCCTACAATGAGCAGTTCTTC.

This clone has a count of ten or more. The chain has TRBV6-2 or TRBV6-3 and TRBJ1-3, with D perhaps TRBD1 (6 bases). The germline gives CDR1 MNHEY, CDR2 SVGEGT. Trimming took off 6 bases at V and 4 bases at J, with 10 bases between the two ends. This CDR3 has 13 residues. In DNA, the CDR3 is TGTGCCAGCAGCCGCGGACAGGGAAACACCATATATTTT. Its translation: CASSRGQGNTIYF.

The chain links TRBV7-2 to TRBJ2-7; tentative D call: TRBD1 (5 bases). V was shortened by 5 bases and J by 2 bases, with 19 bases between the two germline ends. The CDR3 loop spans 16 amino acids. Looked up from germline, CDR1 is SGHTA and CDR2 is FQGNSA. CDR3 sequence reads: CASSPTMQGKAYEQYF. CDR3 bases: TGTGCCAGCAGCCCAACCATGCAGGGAAAAGCCTACGAGCAGTACTTC.

This chain uses TRBV11-2 with TRBJ1-1; D call uncertain. The V end was cut by 5 bases, the J end by 4 bases, with 11 bases between. Germline CDR1 is SGHAT and CDR2 is FQNNGV. This CDR3 comprises 13 residues. CDR3 sequence reads: CASSHNGGTEAFF. CDR3 bases: TGTGCCAGCAGCCATAATGGCGGCACTGAAGCTTTCTTT. The variable domain in full, completed from reference TRBV11-2 and TRBJ1-1, reads EAGVAQSPRYKIIEKRQSVAFWCNPISGHATLYWYQQILGQGPKLLIQFQNNGVVDDSQLPKDRFSAERLKGVDSTLKIQPAKLEDSAVYLCASSHNGGTEAFFGQGTRLTVV.

This clone was seen just once. The genes are TRBV2 and TRBJ2-7; 9 nucleotides match TRBD2. The CDR3 totals 14 residues. From germline, CDR1 is SNHLY and CDR2 FYNNEI. V gave up 10 bases and J gave up 3 bases; unmatched junction bases: 10. This CDR3 reads CAILSGGEVYEQYF. In DNA form, the CDR3 reads TGTGCCATCCTTAGCGGGGGAGAGGTCTACGAGCAGTACTTC.

The chain combines TRBV25-1 with TRBJ2-2; tentative D call: TRBD1 (7 bases). Trimming took 5 bases from V and 7 from J, leaving 17 bases between them. The CDR3 totals 15 residues. Germline lookup yields CDR1 MGHDK and CDR2 SYGVNS. CDR3 DNA: TGTGCCAGCAGTATATCCCAGGGGGGCGGCGGGGAGCTGTTTTTT. This sequence encodes CASSISQGGGGELFF.

This chain joins TRBV24-1 and TRBJ2-3, with D possibly TRBD2 on 6 matching bases. The germline gives CDR1 KGHDR, CDR2 SFDVKD. The CDR3 runs 15 residues. Trimming removed 5 bases from V and 1 base from J, with 12 bases in between. The CDR3 DNA follows: TGTGCCACCAGTGCCCCGAGGGAGGGCACAGATACGCAGTATTTT. Translation: CATSAPREGTDTQYF.

A single count supports this clone. The chain employs TRBV11-2 and TRBJ2-3, with TRBD2 matching over 15 bases. V lost 5 bases to trimming and J lost 2 bases; unmatched junction nucleotides: 5. This CDR3 spans 17 amino acids. In germline, CDR1 is SGHAT, CDR2 FQNNGV. The CDR3 region is CASSAGLAGGPTDTQYF. Written as DNA, the CDR3 is TGTGCCAGCAGCGCGGGACTAGCGGGGGGCCCCACAGATACGCAGTATTTT.

The rearrangement links TRBV7-2 to TRBJ2-7; TRBD1 matches at 9 bases. Per germline, CDR1 SGHTA and CDR2 FQGNSA. CDR3 size: 17 residues. V trimming: 1 base; J trimming: 4 bases; junction bases outside the gene matches: 11. CDR3 amino acids: CASSLVGSGQGRYEQYF. In DNA form, the CDR3 reads TGTGCCAGCAGCTTAGTAGGCTCGGGACAGGGACGATACGAGCAGTACTTC.

This clone appeared once. The V call is TRBV28, the J call TRBJ2-7; TRBD2 matches 10 bases. The CDR3 loop spans 14 amino acids. V shed 5 bases, J shed 6 bases, and the junction held 7 bases outside the gene matches. Germline V gives CDR1 MDHEN, CDR2 SYDVKM. CDR3 bases: TGTGCCAGCAGTGGCCTAGCGGGAGCGGTCGAGCAGTACTTC. Its protein product is CASSGLAGAVEQYF.

Only one count was recorded for this clone. This CDR3 is CASSLAPSGTYEQYF. CDR3 DNA: TGTGCCAGCAGCTTAGCTCCTAGCGGGACCTACGAGCAGTACTTC. This rearrangement joins TRBV13 to TRBJ2-7, with 9 bases fitting TRBD2. V was clipped by 1 base and J by 2 bases; unmatched bases: 3. The CDR3 contains 15 residues. Per the germline V gene, CDR1 is PRHDT and CDR2 is FYEKMQ (reference sequence).

V and J are TRBV28 and TRBJ1-3, with D uncertain. The CDR3 length is 12 residues. V was trimmed by 5 bases and J by 4 bases, leaving 6 bases between them. Germline assignment: CDR1 MDHEN and CDR2 SYDVKM. The CDR3 spells CASSDQGNTIYF. The CDR3 DNA sequence: TGTGCCAGCAGTGATCAGGGAAACACCATATATTTT.

This rearrangement joins TRBV10-3 to TRBJ1-1; D is ambiguous. Trimming removed 3 bases from V and 1 base from J, with 9 bases in between. CDR3 size: 14 residues. Germline V gene lookup returns CDR1 ENHRY and CDR2 SYGVKD. CDR3 amino acids: CAISDWAGNTEAFF. The CDR3 DNA follows: TGTGCCATCAGTGACTGGGCCGGGAACACTGAAGCTTTCTTT.